This T cell receptor (beta chain) stems from a study of shared clonotypes between healthy human individuals. Unmatched junction bases numbered 6, after V lost 6 bases and J lost 5 bases. Germline CDR1 MNHEY, CDR2 SVGAGI. CDR3 length: 14 residues. The table came from immunoSEQ multiplex PCR; TCRdb's copy has only in-frame clones and leaves some out. The sample has a few million clones, 92% seen once. The V call is TRBV6-5, the J call TRBJ1-4; 7 nucleotides match TRBD1. This sequence was found in a man between 18 and 35 years old in good health. Some clones in this sample may be carry-over from other donors' samples. The specimen sequenced was naive CD4+ T cells from PBMCs. Sample subset: CD45RA+ positively selected. CDR3 DNA sequence: TGTGCCAGCAGGCCGGGACAGCGGAATGAAAAACTGTTTTTT. Translating it yields CASRPGQRNEKLFF.